This T cell receptor (beta chain) was sequenced during a study of blood T cell repertoires in COVID-19. The CDR3 is 15 residues long. Germline V lookup: CDR1 SNHLY, CDR2 FYNNEI. V lost 3 bases to trimming and J lost 1 base, with 9 bases between them. In the authors' workflow: Reference gene primer amplification in the assay estimated nucleated cell counts. Here immunoSEQ multiplex PCR was the method, and the copy in TCRdb shows in-frame clones only, minus some. V and J calls and clone size come straight from that table; D and trimming were deduced from the DNA. The table records a few hundred thousand clones, about 88% of them present only once.

The chain carries TRBV2 and TRBJ2-2, with D perhaps matching TRBD1 (6 bases). This sequence was found in a woman in her seventies with COVID-19, enrolled during active disease. The sequencing sample was made of peripheral blood. The CDR3 nucleotides read TGTGCCAGCAGTGAGCTACAGGGGAACACCGGGGAGCTGTTTTTT. It codes for CASSELQGNTGELFF.